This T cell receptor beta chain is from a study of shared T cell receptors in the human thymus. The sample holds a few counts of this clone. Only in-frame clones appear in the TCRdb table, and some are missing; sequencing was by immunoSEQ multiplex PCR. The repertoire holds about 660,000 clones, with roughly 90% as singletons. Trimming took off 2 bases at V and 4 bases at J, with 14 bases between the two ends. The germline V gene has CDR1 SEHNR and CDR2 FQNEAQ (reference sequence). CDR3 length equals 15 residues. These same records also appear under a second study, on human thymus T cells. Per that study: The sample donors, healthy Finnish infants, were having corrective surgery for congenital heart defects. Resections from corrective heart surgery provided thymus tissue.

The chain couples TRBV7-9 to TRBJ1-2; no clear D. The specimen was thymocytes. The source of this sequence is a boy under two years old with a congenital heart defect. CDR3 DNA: TGTGCCAGCAGCTTACCTGAGGCTCTATCCTATGGCTACACCTTC. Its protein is CASSLPEALSYGYTF.